The sequence of this TCR beta chain was determined in a study of blood T cell repertoires in COVID-19. CDR3 length equals 13 residues. Germline loops: CDR1 LNHDA, CDR2 SQIVND (reference sequence). The J segment lost 7 bases and the V segment lost 9 bases, leaving 9 bases of the junction unmatched. Sequencing used immunoSEQ multiplex PCR; TCRdb keeps in-frame clones, though not all of them. The profile shows tens of thousands of clones, around nine tenths of them singletons. The rearrangement joins TRBV19 to TRBJ2-1; TRBD2 aligns across 7 bases. The source is a man in his sixties with acute or convalescent COVID-19. The sample taken for sequencing was peripheral blood. The CDR3 protein is CASARLAVNEQFF. As DNA, the CDR3 is TGTGCCAGCGCCCGGCTAGCGGTAAATGAGCAGTTCTTC.